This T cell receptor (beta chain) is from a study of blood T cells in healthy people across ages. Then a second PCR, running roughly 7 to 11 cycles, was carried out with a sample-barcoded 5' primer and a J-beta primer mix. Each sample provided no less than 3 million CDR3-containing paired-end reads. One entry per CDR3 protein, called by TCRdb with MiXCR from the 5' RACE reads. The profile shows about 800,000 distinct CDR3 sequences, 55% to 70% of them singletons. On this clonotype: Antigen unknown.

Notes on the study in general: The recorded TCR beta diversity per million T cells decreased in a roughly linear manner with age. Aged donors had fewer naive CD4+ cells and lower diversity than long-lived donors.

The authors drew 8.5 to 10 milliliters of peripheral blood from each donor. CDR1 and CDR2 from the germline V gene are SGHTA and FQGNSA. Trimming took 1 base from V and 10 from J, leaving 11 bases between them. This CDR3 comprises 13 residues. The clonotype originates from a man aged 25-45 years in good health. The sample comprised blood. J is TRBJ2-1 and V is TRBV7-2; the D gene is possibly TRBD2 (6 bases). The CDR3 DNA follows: TGTGCCAGCAGCTTAGTTAGCGGATCCGAGCAGTTCTTC. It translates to CASSLVSGSEQFF.